The 5 T cell receptor beta chains listed next were all sequenced from one sample in a study of cytomegalovirus exposure and HLA in healthy donors. The PCR employed 60 Vbeta primers together with 13 Jbeta primers. Profiled with immunoSEQ multiplex PCR; TCRdb holds only in-frame clones, not every one. The sample records 150,000 to 200,000 clones, 80% to 90% being singletons. The specimen was PBMCs. These receptors were collected from a woman aged 18-35 years in good health and CMV-seronegative.

This clone was counted a few times. The gene calls are TRBV28 and TRBJ1-4, with D tentatively TRBD1 (5 bases). In germline, CDR1 is MDHEN, CDR2 SYDVKM. CDR3 size: 13 residues. Trimming cost V 3 bases and J 6 bases, with 8 bases left between them. CDR3 in DNA: TGTGCCAGCAGTTTGGGCAGGGATGAAAAACTGTTTTTT. This translates into CASSLGRDEKLFF. The complete variable domain, with remaining parts taken from reference TRBV28 and TRBJ1-4, reads DVKVTQSSRYLVKRTGEKVFLECVQDMDHENMFWYRQDPGLGLRLIYFSYDVKMKEKGDIPEGYSVSREKKERFSLILESASTNQTSMYLCASSLGRDEKLFFGSGTQLSVL.

This chain connects TRBV6-5 to TRBJ1-2; TRBD1 agrees at 7 bases. The V gene end was trimmed by 6 bases and the J gene end by 4 bases; junction bases not matched to a gene: 11. The CDR3 runs to 15 residues. The V gene's germline CDR1 is MNHEY and CDR2 SVGAGI. DNA for the CDR3: TGTGCCAGCAGACCCAACCCGGACAGGACCTATGGCTACACCTTC. Amino acids: CASRPNPDRTYGYTF.

The CDR3, as DNA: TGTGCCAGCACCCACGGGACAGCCGACCCCTTATCTTATGGCTACACCTTC. Translated, it gives CASTHGTADPLSYGYTF. The chain has TRBV28 and TRBJ1-2, with 7 bases that match TRBD1. With 7 bases clipped from V and 5 bases from J, the junction kept 19 bases outside the gene matches. The CDR3 sequence is 17 residues long. Germline V gene sequence: CDR1 MDHEN, CDR2 SYDVKM.

The chain couples TRBV29-1 to TRBJ1-2; TRBD1 is a possible D gene (6 bases). Germline CDR1 SQVTM, CDR2 ANQGSEA. The CDR3 has 13 amino acids. Between the trimmed V and J ends, which lost 6 bases and 2 bases, there was a span of 13 bases. CDR3 bases: TGCAGCGTAGGCGGGCAGGGGAACTATGGCTACACCTTC. As protein: CSVGGQGNYGYTF.

The chain has TRBV12-5 and TRBJ1-1; TRBD1 aligns across 9 bases. Germline lookup yields CDR1 LGHNT and CDR2 FRNRAP. Losses at the gene ends were 3 bases for V and 3 bases for J; bases not matched to a gene: 17. The CDR3 totals 19 residues. The CDR3 nucleotides read TGTGCTAGTGGTTTCCCCACCCTCCGGGACAGGGATAGGGACACTGAAGCTTTCTTT. It yields the protein CASGFPTLRDRDRDTEAFF.